This entry features one T cell receptor beta chain sequence. Antigen specificity is unknown. These data belong to a study of cytomegalovirus exposure and HLA in healthy donors. Whole-study findings and limits: Cytomegalovirus-associated TCR beta chains were listed, numbering approximately 150.

This PCR relied on a set of 60 Vbeta primers and 13 Jbeta primers. TCRdb keeps only in-frame clones here, not all; method: immunoSEQ multiplex PCR. Its table lists under 200,000 clones. The ends lost 0 bases at V and 5 bases at J; junction bases unmatched: 10. This CDR3 has 17 amino acids. Germline lookup yields CDR1 SGDLS and CDR2 YYNGEE. This chain uses TRBV9 with TRBJ1-1; 10 positions agree with TRBD1. Sequencing input: PBMCs. The sequence was collected from a man in his thirties or forties in good health and CMV-seronegative. The CDR3 protein is CASSVVGRPGQGTEAFF. In DNA, the CDR3 is TGTGCCAGCAGCGTAGTTGGCCGTCCGGGACAGGGGACTGAAGCTTTCTTT.